Below, 8 T cell receptor beta chains from the same sample are listed, as sequenced in a study of PD-1 blockade in classical Hodgkin lymphoma. Relapse was seen in all patients after autologous stem cell transplantation, and brentuximab vedotin exposure was variable. The table came from immunoSEQ multiplex PCR; TCRdb's copy has only in-frame clones and leaves some out. The sample shows under 45,000 clones, around 75% of them seen only once. The sample in question was peripheral blood mononuclear cells (PBMCs), obtained at baseline. The source of these receptors is a human donor with classical Hodgkin lymphoma.

In this sample, this clone turned up many times. This chain connects TRBV5-1 to TRBJ1-2; 7 nucleotides match TRBD1. The CDR3 contains 14 residues. Germline V CDR1 and CDR2: SGHRS, YFSETQ. Trimming cost V 5 bases and J 3 bases; bases outside gene matches: 7. CDR3 sequence reads: CASRERDSYYGYTF. For the CDR3, the DNA is TGCGCCAGCAGGGAGCGGGACAGCTACTATGGCTACACCTTC. Full variable domain (outside the CDR3, taken from reference TRBV5-1 and TRBJ1-2): KAGVTQTPRYLIKTRGQQVTLSCSPISGHRSVSWYQQTPGQGLQFLFEYFSETQRNKGNFPGRFSGRQFSNSRSEMNVSTLELGDSALYLCASRERDSYYGYTFGSGTRLTVV.

The chain combines TRBV7-9 with TRBJ2-1; D is uncertain. CDR3 length equals 13 residues. V shed 3 bases and J shed 5 bases, with 8 bases lying between them. Germline V lookup: CDR1 SEHNR, CDR2 FQNEAQ (reference sequence). The CDR3 spells CASSLSENNEQFF. CDR3 nucleotides: TGTGCCAGCAGCTTGAGCGAGAACAATGAGCAGTTCTTC.

The V call is TRBV6-1, the J call TRBJ2-2, with 7 positions matching TRBD1. Looked up from germline, CDR1 is MNHNS and CDR2 is SASEGT. V shed 6 bases, J shed 2 bases, and the junction held 6 bases outside the gene matches. The CDR3 runs to 15 residues. The CDR3 sequence is CASRSGQVNTGELFF. CDR3 nucleotides: TGTGCCAGCAGGAGTGGACAGGTTAACACCGGGGAGCTGTTTTTT.

V is TRBV15 and J is TRBJ1-2; D ambiguous. Deletions cut 6 bases from V and 6 bases from J, with 17 bases between. The CDR3 consists of 14 residues. Germline V gene lookup returns CDR1 LNHNV and CDR2 YYDKDF (reference sequence). The CDR3: CATRGSATFNGYTF. The CDR3 nucleotides are TGTGCCACCAGGGGGTCGGCTACTTTCAATGGCTACACCTTC. Full variable domain (outside the CDR3, taken from reference TRBV15 and TRBJ1-2): DAMVIQNPRYQVTQFGKPVTLSCSQTLNHNVMYWYQQKSSQAPKLLFHYYDKDFNNEADTPDNFQSRRPNTSFCFLDIRSPGLGDTAMYLCATRGSATFNGYTFGSGTRLTVV.

The V call is TRBV27, the J call TRBJ1-3; D possibly corresponds to TRBD1 (5 bases). Germline-derived CDR1 and CDR2 are MNHEY and SMNVEV (reference sequence). Trimming took off 5 bases at V and 0 bases at J, with 8 bases between the two ends. The CDR3 has 14 residues. In nucleotides, the CDR3 is TGTGCCAGCAGTCCAGGGTTCTCTGGAAACACCATATATTTT. Protein product: CASSPGFSGNTIYF.

The CDR3, as DNA: TGTGCCAGCAGTTACTCTCCAGCCAACACTGAAGCTTTCTTT. It encodes CASSYSPANTEAFF. The rearrangement uses TRBV6-6 and TRBJ1-1; no reliable D call. The CDR3 loop spans 14 amino acids. V lost 0 bases and J lost 2, with 7 bases in between. Germline V CDR1 and CDR2: MNHNY, SVGAGI (reference sequence).

V and J are TRBV30 and TRBJ2-3; TRBD2 matches 8 bases. The CDR3 spans 14 residues. V trimming: 2 bases; J trimming: 3 bases; junction bases outside the gene matches: 4. CDR1 GTSNPN and CDR2 SVGIG come from the germline V gene (reference sequence). The CDR3 loop is CAWSPGLGTDTQYF. In nucleotides, the CDR3 is TGTGCCTGGAGTCCGGGACTAGGGACAGATACGCAGTATTTT. Based on the CDR3 plus reference TRBV30 and TRBJ2-3, the full variable domain is SQTIHQWPATLVQPVGSPLSLECTVEGTSNPNLYWYRQAAGRGLQLLFYSVGIGQISSEVPQNLSASRPQDRQFILSSKKLLLSDSGFYLCAWSPGLGTDTQYFGPGTRLTVL.

The gene calls are TRBV28 and TRBJ1-5, with a weak D call TRBD1 (6 bases). The CDR3 loop spans 16 amino acids. Germline assignment: CDR1 MDHEN and CDR2 SYDVKM. Trimming shortened V by 5 bases and J by 3 bases, and 17 bases separated the two germline ends. The CDR3 DNA sequence: TGTGCCAGCAGTCCCTACCGAACAGGGATCAATCAGCCCCAGCATTTT. Amino acid sequence: CASSPYRTGINQPQHF.